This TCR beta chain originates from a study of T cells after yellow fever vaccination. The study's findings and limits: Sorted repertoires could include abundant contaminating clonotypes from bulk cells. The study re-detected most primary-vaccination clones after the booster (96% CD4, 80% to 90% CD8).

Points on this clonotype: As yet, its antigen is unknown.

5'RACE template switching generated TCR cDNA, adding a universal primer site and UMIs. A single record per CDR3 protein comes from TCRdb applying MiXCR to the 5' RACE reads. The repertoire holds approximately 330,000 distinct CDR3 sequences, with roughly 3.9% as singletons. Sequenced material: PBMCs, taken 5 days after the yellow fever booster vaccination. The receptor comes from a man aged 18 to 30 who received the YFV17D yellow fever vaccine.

The CDR3 sequence: CASSFTTSGGRTDTQYF. DNA for the CDR3: TGTGCCAGCAGTTTTACGACTAGCGGGGGGCGAACAGATACGCAGTATTTT. The rearrangement joins TRBV12-3 or TRBV12-4 to TRBJ2-3; 13 bases match TRBD2. This CDR3 has 17 amino acids. Trimming cost V 3 bases and J 3 bases; bases outside gene matches: 6.